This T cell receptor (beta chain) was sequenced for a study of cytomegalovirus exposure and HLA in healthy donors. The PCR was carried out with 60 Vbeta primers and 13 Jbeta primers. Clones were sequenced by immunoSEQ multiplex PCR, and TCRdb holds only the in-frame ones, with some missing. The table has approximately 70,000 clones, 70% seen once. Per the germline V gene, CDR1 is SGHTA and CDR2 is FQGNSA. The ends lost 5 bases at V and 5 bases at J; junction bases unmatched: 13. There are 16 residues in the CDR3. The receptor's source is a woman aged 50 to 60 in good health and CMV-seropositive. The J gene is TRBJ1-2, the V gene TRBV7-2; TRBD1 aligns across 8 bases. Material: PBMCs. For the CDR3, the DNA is TGTGCCAGCAGCACTGGACAGGGAGGAAGAGGGTATGGCTACACCTTC. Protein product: CASSTGQGGRGYGYTF. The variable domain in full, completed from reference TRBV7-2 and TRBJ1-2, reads GAGVSQSPSNKVTEKGKDVELRCDPISGHTALYWYRQSLGQGLEFLIYFQGNSAPDKSGLPSDRFSAERTGGSVSTLTIQRTQQEDSAVYLCASSTGQGGRGYGYTFGSGTRLTVV.